The 24 T cell receptor beta chains given below trace back to one sample, sequenced in a study of blood T cell repertoires in COVID-19 (dated by TCRdb to about 2020). The library was produced with the immunoSEQ multiplex PCR assay. TCRdb provides this immuneACCESS table in a form limited to in-frame rearrangements. Some clones are lacking; in checked studies, under half of them reflect an unresolved V gene, and why the rest are absent is not known. This sample gives some 120,000 clones in total; approximately 85% of them show up just once. The ten biggest clones cover around 3.2% of the sample. Sequenced material: peripheral blood. The receptor source for this set is a woman over 75 with COVID-19, enrolled during active disease.

The rearrangement uses TRBV6-1 and TRBJ2-7; weak D call: TRBD2 (6 bases). The V and J ends lost 3 bases and 4 bases respectively, with 10 bases between them. There are 13 residues in the CDR3. CDR1 and CDR2 (germline): MNHNS, SASEGT. This chain's CDR3 is CASSERERYEQYF. CDR3 in DNA: TGTGCCAGCAGTGAGCGGGAACGGTACGAGCAGTACTTC.

The chain combines TRBV19 with TRBJ1-1; perhaps TRBD1 as D (6 bases). Trimming pared 3 bases from V and 1 base from J, leaving 6 bases between. The V gene's germline CDR1 is LNHDA and CDR2 SQIVND (reference sequence). CDR3 length: 13 residues. CDR3 coding DNA: TGTGCCAGTAGTATGACAGGGAACACTGAAGCTTTCTTT. Encoded protein: CASSMTGNTEAFF.

This clone came up a few times. V and J are TRBV28 and TRBJ2-1; TRBD2 matches at 11 bases. The V gene's germline CDR1 is MDHEN and CDR2 SYDVKM. The J segment lost 4 bases and the V segment lost 8 bases, leaving 4 bases of the junction unmatched. This CDR3 spans 14 amino acids. The CDR3 DNA sequence: TGTGCCAGCGGGGGACTAGCGGATTACAATGAGCAGTTCTTC. Translating gives CASGGLADYNEQFF.

The gene calls are TRBV7-3 and TRBJ2-2; no clear D gene. Looked up from germline, CDR1 is SGHTA and CDR2 is FQGTGA. This CDR3 comprises 13 residues. Between the trimmed V and J ends, which lost 2 bases and 6 bases, there was a span of 7 bases. This CDR3 is CASSLASAGELFF. CDR3 sequence (DNA): TGTGCCAGCAGCTTAGCTTCGGCCGGGGAGCTGTTTTTT.

The chain has TRBV28 and TRBJ2-2; D not certain. The CDR3 has 17 amino acids. Germline values: CDR1 MDHEN, CDR2 SYDVKM. V was pared by 6 bases and J by 3 bases, with 20 bases between. The CDR3 region has the DNA TGTGCCAGCAGCGAACTCTTTTCTGGAGTGGACACCGGGGAGCTGTTTTTT. Residues: CASSELFSGVDTGELFF.

The chain uses TRBV10-3 and TRBJ1-1, with D possibly TRBD1 on 6 matching bases. Between the trimmed V and J ends, which lost 4 bases and 5 bases, there was a span of 14 bases. The CDR3 has 14 amino acids. Germline V lookup: CDR1 ENHRY, CDR2 SYGVKD. CDR3 loop: CAISAQGLATEAFF. The CDR3 DNA reads as TGTGCCATCAGTGCCCAGGGGCTCGCGACTGAAGCTTTCTTT.

The J gene is TRBJ2-7, the V gene TRBV3-1 (or the pseudogene TRBV3-2); 10 nucleotides match TRBD1. After removal of 4 bases from V and 7 bases from J, the junction contained 7 bases not matched to a gene. Per the germline V gene, CDR1 is LGHDT and CDR2 is YNNKEL (reference sequence). This CDR3 is 14 amino acids long. The CDR3 spells CASSPIAGQGEQYF. The CDR3 DNA is TGTGCCAGCAGCCCTATAGCGGGACAGGGGGAGCAGTACTTC.

This chain links TRBV9 with TRBJ2-5; TRBD2 might be the D (6 bases). Germline lookup yields CDR1 SGDLS and CDR2 YYNGEE. Trimming stripped 3 bases from V and 0 bases from J, with 12 bases between. CDR3 length: 15 residues. CDR3 in amino acids: CASSGTRGYQETQYF. In DNA, the CDR3 is TGTGCCAGCAGCGGGACCCGGGGGTACCAAGAGACCCAGTACTTC. Full variable domain (outside the CDR3, taken from reference TRBV9 and TRBJ2-5): DSGVTQTPKHLITATGQRVTLRCSPRSGDLSVYWYQQSLDQGLQFLIQYYNGEERAKGNILERFSAQQFPDLHSELNLSSLELGDSALYFCASSGTRGYQETQYFGPGTRLLVL.

The chain is built from TRBV28 and TRBJ2-7, with TRBD1 identical over 8 bases. Germline-derived CDR1 and CDR2 are MDHEN and SYDVKM. CDR3 size: 14 residues. With V trimmed by 1 base and J by 7 bases, 6 bases remained unmatched. In DNA form, the CDR3 reads TGTGCCAGCAGTTTATATCAGGGGGCGCGGGAGCAGTACTTC. Residues: CASSLYQGAREQYF.

CDR3 in DNA: TGTGCCACCGATACCGGGTGGGTCCCTCAAAACATTCAGTACTTC. It translates to CATDTGWVPQNIQYF. V and J are TRBV28 and TRBJ2-4; no firm D call. CDR1 MDHEN and CDR2 SYDVKM come from the germline V gene. V was clipped by 10 bases and J by 5 bases, with 21 bases between them. This CDR3 contains 15 residues.

J is TRBJ2-1 and V is TRBV5-6; 7 bases agree with TRBD2. The CDR3 extends over 15 amino acids. CDR1 SGHDT and CDR2 YYEEEE come from the germline V gene. The V and J ends lost 2 bases and 9 bases, in that order; junction bases with no gene match: 11. The CDR3 coding sequence is TGTGCCAGCAGCTTCCTGCGGGAGCTGGCAGCTGAGCAGTTCTTC. Its protein product is CASSFLRELAAEQFF.

This clone was seen a single time. The chain employs TRBV7-5 and TRBJ2-7; TRBD2, the table's D call, lacks a check against the DNA. TRBV7-5 corresponds to a pseudogene. The CDR3 loop spans 16 amino acids. The CDR3 is CARSSLKAGGPYEQYF. CDR3 coding DNA: TGTGCCAGAAGCTCCCTAAAAGCGGGAGGCCCCTACGAGCAGTACTTC.

J is TRBJ2-4 and V is TRBV4-3; D ambiguous. The CDR3 runs to 14 residues. The germline V and J ends were trimmed by 4 bases and 3 bases, with 10 bases remaining between them. Germline CDR1 is LGHNA and CDR2 is YSLEER. CDR3: CASSPDTVKNIQYF. CDR3 sequence (DNA): TGCGCCAGCAGCCCAGATACAGTCAAAAACATTCAGTACTTC.

The gene calls are TRBV13 and TRBJ2-3; D not resolved. Germline CDR1 and CDR2: PRHDT and FYEKMQ (reference sequence). This CDR3 is 13 amino acids long. The germline V and J ends were trimmed by 8 bases and 6 bases, with 15 bases remaining between them. As DNA, the CDR3 is TGTGCCAGCCAAACCGTGAGTCACGATACGCAGTATTTT. It yields the protein CASQTVSHDTQYF.

The V and J genes are TRBV7-8 and TRBJ1-4, with D possibly matching TRBD1 (6 bases). CDR1 is SGHVS and CDR2 is FQNEAQ in the germline V gene. CDR3 length: 14 amino acids. V was cut by 7 bases and J by 5 bases, with 14 bases left in between. Here the CDR3 reads CASTRTEQNEKLFF. As DNA, the CDR3 is TGTGCCAGCACGAGGACAGAGCAAAATGAAAAACTGTTTTTT.

The gene calls are TRBV16 and TRBJ2-4, with D possibly matching TRBD2 (6 bases). Per the germline V gene, CDR1 is KGHSY and CDR2 is FQNENV. V was shortened by 4 bases and J by 8 bases, with 15 bases between the two germline ends. This CDR3 is built from 14 residues. This CDR3 reads CASSPRGTPHIQYF. As DNA, the CDR3 is TGTGCCAGCAGCCCGCGCGGGACCCCACACATTCAGTACTTC.

The chain carries TRBV7-2 and TRBJ1-6, with 7 bases identical to TRBD1. Germline trimming cut 5 bases from V and 13 bases from J; bases unmatched to any gene: 11. In germline, CDR1 is SGHTA, CDR2 FQGNSA. The CDR3 consists of 14 residues. The CDR3 bases are TGTGCCAGCAGCCTGGGACAGCAGTTAAATCCCCTCCACTTT. Protein sequence: CASSLGQQLNPLHF.

This clone was seen a single time. The rearrangement uses TRBV7-2 and TRBJ1-4; 7 bases fit TRBD1. Trimming cost V 4 bases and J 8 bases; bases outside gene matches: 10. This CDR3 region has 15 residues. CDR1 is SGHTA and CDR2 is FQGNSA in the germline V gene. CDR3 sequence: CASSSGGHGGEKLFF. The CDR3 nucleotides read TGTGCCAGCAGCTCAGGGGGGCACGGTGGAGAAAAACTGTTTTTT. Drawing the rest from reference TRBV7-2 and TRBJ1-4, the complete variable domain is GAGVSQSPSNKVTEKGKDVELRCDPISGHTALYWYRQSLGQGLEFLIYFQGNSAPDKSGLPSDRFSAERTGGSVSTLTIQRTQQEDSAVYLCASSSGGHGGEKLFFGSGTQLSVL.

The gene calls are TRBV28 and TRBJ2-3, with 10 bases that match TRBD1. The V segment lost 7 bases and the J segment 4 bases; nucleotides outside the gene matches: 11. The germline gives CDR1 MDHEN, CDR2 SYDVKM. This CDR3 contains 16 residues. Here the CDR3 reads CASNPSGTGVADTQYF. The CDR3 nucleotides read TGTGCCAGCAACCCCTCCGGGACAGGGGTCGCAGATACGCAGTATTTT.

The V call is TRBV6-2 or TRBV6-3, the J call TRBJ2-1; 11 bases are shared with TRBD1. Trimming at V came to 6 bases and at J to 4 bases, leaving 8 bases not matched to a gene. CDR1 and CDR2 from the germline V gene are MNHEY and SVGEGT. There are 16 residues in the CDR3. CDR3 in amino acids: CASSTPGTGGYNEQFF. The DNA for the CDR3 is TGTGCCAGCAGCACCCCCGGGACAGGGGGGTACAATGAGCAGTTCTTC.

This clone was found a few times. V and J are TRBV19 and TRBJ1-5, with D possibly matching TRBD1 (5 bases). Trimming took off 9 bases at V and 4 bases at J, with 22 bases between the two ends. The germline gives CDR1 LNHDA, CDR2 SQIVND (reference sequence). The CDR3 loop spans 16 amino acids. CDR3 bases: TGTGCCAGCAAGGACACTCAAGGGGTCCGGAATCAGCCCCAGCATTTT. It encodes CASKDTQGVRNQPQHF.

The rearrangement joins TRBV5-6 to TRBJ2-1; 7 bases fit TRBD2. CDR1 is SGHDT and CDR2 is YYEEEE in the germline V gene. J gave up 4 bases and V 3 bases, and 7 bases lay outside the gene matches. The CDR3 extends over 15 amino acids. As DNA, the CDR3 is TGTGCCAGCAGCTCTTCCTGGGGGGGTTACAATGAGCAGTTCTTC. Its protein is CASSSSWGGYNEQFF.

This clone turned up a few times. This chain links TRBV7-2 with TRBJ1-2; D perhaps matches TRBD1 (6 bases). There are 14 residues in the CDR3. The germline V gene encodes CDR1 SGHTA and CDR2 FQGNSA. Trimming removed 1 base from V and 5 bases from J, with 11 bases in between. This CDR3 reads CASSLGWTEYGYTF. DNA for the CDR3: TGTGCCAGCAGCTTAGGATGGACAGAATATGGCTACACCTTC. Full variable domain (missing parts from reference TRBV7-2 and TRBJ1-2): GAGVSQSPSNKVTEKGKDVELRCDPISGHTALYWYRQSLGQGLEFLIYFQGNSAPDKSGLPSDRFSAERTGGSVSTLTIQRTQQEDSAVYLCASSLGWTEYGYTFGSGTRLTVV.

The V gene is TRBV2, the J gene TRBJ2-3, with D tentatively TRBD2 (7 bases). Germline CDR1 reads SNHLY; CDR2 reads FYNNEI. Trimming took 8 bases from V and 9 from J, leaving 12 bases between them. The CDR3 spans 11 residues. The CDR3 coding sequence is TGTGCCAGCGTAGGGGGGGCAACGCAGTATTTT. Its translation is CASVGGATQYF.